These 17 T cell receptor beta chains were all obtained from the same sample, sequenced in a study of blood T cell repertoires in COVID-19. Some clones are missing from TCRdb's copy, which holds only in-frame ones; the method was immunoSEQ multiplex PCR. The data hold around 80,000 clones, with about four fifths observed a single time. Input material: peripheral blood. These receptors were collected from a man older than 75 with acute or convalescent COVID-19.

The chain uses TRBV10-1 and TRBJ1-2; D gene uncertain. V lost 6 bases to trimming and J lost 4 bases, with 12 bases between them. Looked up from germline, CDR1 is WNHNN and CDR2 is SYGVQD (reference sequence). This CDR3 is 13 amino acids long. CDR3: CASSRSGFYGYTF. The DNA for the CDR3 is TGCGCCAGCAGCAGGTCAGGATTCTATGGCTACACCTTC.

Only one count was recorded for this clone. The chain is built from TRBV19 and TRBJ2-3, with 11 bases matching TRBD1. Per germline, CDR1 LNHDA and CDR2 SQIVND (reference sequence). This CDR3 contains 13 residues. The V and J ends lost 7 bases and 6 bases, in that order; junction bases with no gene match: 3. The CDR3, as DNA: TGTGCCAGTAAGGACAGGGGGCTGGATACGCAGTATTTT. Translated: CASKDRGLDTQYF.

The table lists this clone with many counts. The rearrangement links TRBV10-1 to TRBJ1-6, with TRBD1 as a possible D gene (6 bases). V was trimmed by 2 bases and J by 9 bases, leaving 11 bases between them. Per germline, CDR1 WNHNN and CDR2 SYGVQD (reference sequence). The CDR3 is 14 amino acids. The CDR3 protein is CASSEAGQLSPLHF. CDR3 DNA: TGCGCCAGCAGTGAGGCCGGACAGCTTTCACCCCTCCACTTT.

The V and J genes are TRBV18 and TRBJ2-5; D ambiguous. The germline V and J ends were trimmed by 6 bases and 4 bases, with 6 bases remaining between them. This CDR3 is built from 11 residues. Germline CDR1 KGHSH, CDR2 LQKENI. The CDR3 nucleotides read TGTGCCAGCTCCAGTGGAGAGACCCAGTACTTC. It codes for CASSSGETQYF.

The chain couples TRBV19 to TRBJ2-5, with 11 bases aligning to TRBD2. Per the germline V gene, CDR1 is LNHDA and CDR2 is SQIVND (reference sequence). This CDR3 contains 14 residues. V trimming: 4 bases; J trimming: 5 bases; junction bases outside the gene matches: 3. CDR3 bases: TGTGCCAGTAGTACTAGCGGGGGGTCGGAGACCCAGTACTTC. It translates to CASSTSGGSETQYF.

This clone was counted once. The rearrangement links TRBV18 to TRBJ1-5; TRBD1 aligns across 10 bases. The V gene end was trimmed by 3 bases and the J gene end by 4 bases; junction bases not matched to a gene: 3. There are 15 residues in the CDR3. Germline V lookup: CDR1 KGHSH, CDR2 LQKENI. For the CDR3, the DNA is TGTGCCAGCTCACCTAGGACAGGGGGAAATCAGCCCCAGCATTTT. Protein product: CASSPRTGGNQPQHF.

V is TRBV18 and J is TRBJ1-1, with a weak D call TRBD1 (5 bases). Trimming stripped 4 bases from V and 4 bases from J, with 13 bases between. This CDR3 region has 14 residues. Germline CDR1 reads KGHSH; CDR2 reads LQKENI. Written as DNA, the CDR3 is TGTGCCAGCTCACAGCAGGGAATGAGCACTGAAGCTTTCTTT. Translated: CASSQQGMSTEAFF. Combining the CDR3 with reference TRBV18 and TRBJ1-1 gives the whole variable domain NAGVMQNPRHLVRRRGQEARLRCSPMKGHSHVYWYRQLPEEGLKFMVYLQKENIIDESGMPKERFSAEFPKEGPSILRIQQVVRGDSAAYFCASSQQGMSTEAFFGQGTRLTVV.

This clone was seen a handful of times. The rearrangement joins TRBV2 to TRBJ1-2; TRBD1 agrees at 8 bases. Germline V CDR1 and CDR2: SNHLY, FYNNEI. This CDR3 has 14 amino acids. V trimming: 8 bases; J trimming: 8 bases; junction bases outside the gene matches: 13. The CDR3 region is CASRPGQARYGYTF. CDR3 DNA: TGTGCCAGCCGACCGGGACAGGCCCGCTACGGCTACACCTTC. Full variable domain (remainder filled in from reference TRBV2 and TRBJ1-2): EPEVTQTPSHQVTQMGQEVILRCVPISNHLYFYWYRQILGQKVEFLVSFYNNEISEKSEIFDDQFSVERPDGSNFTLKIRSTKLEDSAMYFCASRPGQARYGYTFGSGTRLTVV.

The CDR3, as DNA: TGTGCCAGCAGCTTCAGTGGACAGGTGATTGAAGCTTTCTTT. Amino acid sequence: CASSFSGQVIEAFF. The chain links TRBV7-9 to TRBJ1-1; 7 bases map to TRBD1. In germline, CDR1 is SEHNR, CDR2 FQNEAQ (reference sequence). The CDR3 sequence is 14 residues long. The V gene end was trimmed by 3 bases and the J gene end by 7 bases; junction bases not matched to a gene: 8. The variable domain in full, completed from reference TRBV7-9 and TRBJ1-1, reads DTGVSQNPRHKITKRGQNVTFRCDPISEHNRLYWYRQTLGQGPEFLTYFQNEAQLEKSRLLSDRFSAERPKGSFSTLEIQRTEQGDSAMYLCASSFSGQVIEAFFGQGTRLTVV.

The J gene is TRBJ2-2, the V gene TRBV15; D is perhaps TRBD1 (5 bases). Trimming shortened V by 3 bases and J by 6 bases, and 14 bases separated the two germline ends. CDR1 is LNHNV and CDR2 is YYDKDF in the germline V gene (reference sequence). The CDR3 has 15 residues. CDR3 in amino acids: CATSRIDSFPGELFF. The CDR3 bases are TGTGCCACCAGCAGGATCGACAGCTTCCCCGGGGAGCTGTTTTTT.

The chain uses TRBV7-3 and TRBJ2-5; 8 bases align to TRBD2. Germline V lookup: CDR1 SGHTA, CDR2 FQGTGA. The ends lost 0 bases at V and 5 bases at J; junction bases unmatched: 5. The CDR3 is 15 residues long. CDR3 protein: CASSLTGGAAETQYF. CDR3 DNA sequence: TGTGCCAGCAGCTTAACCGGGGGGGCCGCGGAGACCCAGTACTTC.

The genes are TRBV11-2 and TRBJ2-5, with D unresolved. Trimming removed 4 bases at V and 3 bases at J, with 6 bases between. The CDR3 covers 12 residues. CDR1 and CDR2 from the germline V gene are SGHAT and FQNNGV. The CDR3 protein is CASSYNEETQYF. CDR3 sequence (DNA): TGTGCCAGCAGCTACAACGAAGAGACCCAGTACTTC.

The rearrangement links TRBV2 to TRBJ2-2; possible D gene TRBD1, 7 bases. CDR1 and CDR2 from the germline V gene are SNHLY and FYNNEI. V dropped 4 bases and J dropped 5 bases, with 14 bases sitting between them. The length of the CDR3 is 15 residues. DNA of the CDR3: TGTGCCAGCAGTGGAGACAGGGCGGGGACCGGGGAGCTGTTTTTT. It encodes CASSGDRAGTGELFF.

This sequence joins TRBV3-1 (or the pseudogene TRBV3-2) and TRBJ2-7, with TRBD2 matching 8 bases. Germline V gives CDR1 LGHDT, CDR2 YNNKEL (reference sequence). This CDR3 has 16 residues. Losses at the gene ends were 2 bases for V and 0 bases for J; bases not matched to a gene: 6. The CDR3 DNA reads as TGTGCCAGCAGCCAAAGGTCCGGGAGGGGCTCCTACGAGCAGTACTTC. It is translated as CASSQRSGRGSYEQYF.

The V gene is TRBV10-3, the J gene TRBJ2-5, with 8 bases aligning to TRBD2. Trimming took 11 bases from V and 5 from J; bases not matched to a gene: 10. There are 13 residues in the CDR3. From germline, CDR1 is ENHRY and CDR2 SYGVKD. This CDR3 is CASSGREGETQYF. CDR3 coding DNA: TGTGCCTCCTCCGGGAGGGAAGGGGAGACCCAGTACTTC.

The chain joins TRBV6-5 to TRBJ1-1; D is unclear. Trimming removed 0 bases from V and 1 base from J, with 9 bases in between. Germline V gene data show CDR1 as MNHEY and CDR2 as SVGAGI. The CDR3 is made up of 15 amino acids. In nucleotides, the CDR3 is TGTGCCAGCAGTTACTCTCTAGCTCGGAACACTGAAGCTTTCTTT. Residues: CASSYSLARNTEAFF.

This clone was found a few times. The V and J genes are TRBV19 and TRBJ1-1; the D gene is possibly TRBD1 (6 bases). V lost 4 bases and J lost 5, with 23 bases in between. The CDR3 contains 17 residues. Per germline, CDR1 LNHDA and CDR2 SQIVND (reference sequence). CDR3 residues: CASSTIQGFAGETEAFF. In nucleotides, the CDR3 is TGTGCCAGTAGTACAATACAGGGTTTTGCGGGCGAAACTGAAGCTTTCTTT.